Sequencing of this T cell receptor (beta chain) was carried out in a study of T cells in localized non-small cell lung cancer. Points from the study as a whole: Sequence data derive from only one tumor region, so heterogeneity remains possible.

This CDR3 has 14 residues. Germline V CDR1 and CDR2: LNHDA, SQIVND (reference sequence). V was pared by 6 bases and J by 4 bases, with 5 bases of the junction left unmatched. The table came from immunoSEQ multiplex PCR; TCRdb's copy has only in-frame clones and leaves some out. Of 1,500 to 2,500 clones in the sample, approximately 34% were seen once. On this clone: Its antigen is unknown.

The chain couples TRBV19 to TRBJ2-5; 10 nucleotides line up with TRBD2. This sequence originates from a male donor older than 55 with stage II lung adenocarcinoma. The material was lung tumor tissue, obtained before any cancer treatment. CDR3: CASSQAGGPETQYF. CDR3 nucleotide sequence: TGTGCCAGTAGCCAAGCGGGAGGGCCAGAGACCCAGTACTTC.